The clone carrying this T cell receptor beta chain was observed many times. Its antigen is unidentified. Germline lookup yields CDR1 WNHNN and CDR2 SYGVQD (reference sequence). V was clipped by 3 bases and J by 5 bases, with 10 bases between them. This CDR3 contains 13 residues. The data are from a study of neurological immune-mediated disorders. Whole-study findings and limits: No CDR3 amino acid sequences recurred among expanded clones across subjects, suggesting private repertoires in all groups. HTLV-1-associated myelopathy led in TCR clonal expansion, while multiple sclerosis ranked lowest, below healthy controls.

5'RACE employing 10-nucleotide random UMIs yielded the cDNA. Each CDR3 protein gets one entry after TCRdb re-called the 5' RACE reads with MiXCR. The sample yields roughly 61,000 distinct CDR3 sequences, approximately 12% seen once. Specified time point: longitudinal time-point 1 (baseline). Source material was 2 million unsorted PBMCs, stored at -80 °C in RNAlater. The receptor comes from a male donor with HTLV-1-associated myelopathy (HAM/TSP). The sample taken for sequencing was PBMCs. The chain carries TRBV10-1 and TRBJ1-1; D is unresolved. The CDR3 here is CASSETGGTEAFF. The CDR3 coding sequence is TGCGCCAGCAGTGAAACGGGTGGAACTGAAGCTTTCTTT.